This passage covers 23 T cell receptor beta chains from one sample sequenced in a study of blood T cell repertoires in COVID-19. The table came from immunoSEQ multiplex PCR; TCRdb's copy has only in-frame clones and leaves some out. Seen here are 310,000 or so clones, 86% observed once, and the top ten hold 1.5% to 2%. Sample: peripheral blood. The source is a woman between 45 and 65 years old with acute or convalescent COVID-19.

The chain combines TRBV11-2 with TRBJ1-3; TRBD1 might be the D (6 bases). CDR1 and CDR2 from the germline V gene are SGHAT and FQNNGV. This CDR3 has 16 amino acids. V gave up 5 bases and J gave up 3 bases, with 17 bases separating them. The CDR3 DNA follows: TGTGCCAGCAGCGAAATAACAGGGTCGCGTGGAAACACCATATATTTT. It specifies CASSEITGSRGNTIYF.

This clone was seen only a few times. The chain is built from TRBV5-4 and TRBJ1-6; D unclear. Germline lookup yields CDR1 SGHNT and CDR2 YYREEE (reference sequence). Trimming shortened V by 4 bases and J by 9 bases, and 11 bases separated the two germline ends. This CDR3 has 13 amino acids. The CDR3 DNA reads TGTGCCAGCAGCCCGGGAGTGAGTTCACCCCTCCACTTT. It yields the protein CASSPGVSSPLHF. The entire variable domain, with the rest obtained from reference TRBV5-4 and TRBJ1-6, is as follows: ETGVTQSPTHLIKTRGQQVTLRCSSQSGHNTVSWYQQALGQGPQFIFQYYREEENGRGNFPPRFSGLQFPNYSSELNVNALELDDSALYLCASSPGVSSPLHFGNGTRLTVT.

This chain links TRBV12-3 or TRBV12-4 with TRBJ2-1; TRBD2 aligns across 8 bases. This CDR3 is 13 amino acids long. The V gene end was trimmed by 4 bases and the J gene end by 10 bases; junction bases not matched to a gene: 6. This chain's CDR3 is CASSYREGREQFF. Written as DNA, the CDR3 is TGTGCCAGCAGTTATCGGGAGGGACGCGAGCAGTTCTTC.

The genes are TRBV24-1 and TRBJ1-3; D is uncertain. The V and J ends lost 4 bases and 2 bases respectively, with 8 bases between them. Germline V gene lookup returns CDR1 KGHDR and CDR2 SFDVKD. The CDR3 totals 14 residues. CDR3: CATSERGPGNTIYF. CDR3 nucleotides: TGTGCCACCAGTGAGAGAGGGCCTGGAAACACCATATATTTT.

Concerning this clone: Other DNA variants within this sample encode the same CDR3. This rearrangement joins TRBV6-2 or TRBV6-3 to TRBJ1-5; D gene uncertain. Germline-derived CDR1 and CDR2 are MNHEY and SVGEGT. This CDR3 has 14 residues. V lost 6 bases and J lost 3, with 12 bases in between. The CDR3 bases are TGTGCCAGCAGCCCGGGCGGGTCCAATCAGCCCCAGCATTTT. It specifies CASSPGGSNQPQHF.

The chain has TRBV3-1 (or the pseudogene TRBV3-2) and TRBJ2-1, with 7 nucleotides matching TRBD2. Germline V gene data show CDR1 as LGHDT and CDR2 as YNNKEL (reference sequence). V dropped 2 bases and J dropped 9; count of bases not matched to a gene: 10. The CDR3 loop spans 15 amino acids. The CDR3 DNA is TGTGCCAGCAGCCAACCCCCCTTTAGCGGGCCTGAGCAGTTCTTC. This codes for CASSQPPFSGPEQFF.

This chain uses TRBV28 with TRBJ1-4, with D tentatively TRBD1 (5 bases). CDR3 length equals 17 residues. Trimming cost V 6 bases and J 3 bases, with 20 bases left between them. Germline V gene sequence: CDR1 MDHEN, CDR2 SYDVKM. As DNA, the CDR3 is TGTGCCAGCAGCGAGGGGCCTCGGGGGAGTCCTAATGAAAAACTGTTTTTT. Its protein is CASSEGPRGSPNEKLFF.

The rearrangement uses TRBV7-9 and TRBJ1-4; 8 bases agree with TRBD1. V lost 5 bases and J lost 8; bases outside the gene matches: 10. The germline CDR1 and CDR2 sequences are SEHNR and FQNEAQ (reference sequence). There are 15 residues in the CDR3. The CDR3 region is CASSPPGGEGEKLFF. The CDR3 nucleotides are TGTGCCAGCAGCCCTCCAGGGGGCGAGGGAGAAAAACTGTTTTTT.

CDR3 sequence (DNA): TGCGCCAGCAGCCTCACAGGGTTCTATGGCTACACCTTC. It specifies CASSLTGFYGYTF. The rearrangement uses TRBV4-1 and TRBJ1-2, with a possible D match to TRBD1 (6 bases). The CDR3 totals 13 residues. Germline loops: CDR1 MGHRA, CDR2 YSYEKL. The V end was cut by 4 bases, the J end by 4 bases, with 10 bases between.

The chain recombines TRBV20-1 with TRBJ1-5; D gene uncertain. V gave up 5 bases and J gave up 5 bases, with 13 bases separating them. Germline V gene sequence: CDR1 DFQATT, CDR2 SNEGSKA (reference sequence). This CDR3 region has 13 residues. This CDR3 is CSARGRPDQPQHF. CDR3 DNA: TGCAGTGCTCGTGGGCGGCCAGATCAGCCCCAGCATTTT.

This chain's CDR3 is CASSDVAGNTEAFF. The CDR3 DNA reads as TGTGCCAGCAGTGATGTCGCAGGGAACACTGAAGCTTTCTTT. The rearrangement links TRBV6-4 to TRBJ1-1; D is unclear. The V end was cut by 3 bases, the J end by 1 base, with 9 bases between. This CDR3 is built from 14 residues. Germline lookup yields CDR1 MRHNA and CDR2 SNTAGT.

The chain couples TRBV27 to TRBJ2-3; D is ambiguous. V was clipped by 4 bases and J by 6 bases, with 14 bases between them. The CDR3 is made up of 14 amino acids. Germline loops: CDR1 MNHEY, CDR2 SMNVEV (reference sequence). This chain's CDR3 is CASSSTGFLDTQYF. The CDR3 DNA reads TGTGCCAGCAGTTCCACGGGTTTTTTGGATACGCAGTATTTT.

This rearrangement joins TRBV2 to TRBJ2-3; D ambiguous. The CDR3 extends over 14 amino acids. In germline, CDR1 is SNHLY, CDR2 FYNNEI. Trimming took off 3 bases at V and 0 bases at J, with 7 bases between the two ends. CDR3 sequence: CASSEASSTDTQYF. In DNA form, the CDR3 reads TGTGCCAGCAGTGAGGCCTCCAGCACAGATACGCAGTATTTT.

Here the CDR3 DNA reads TGCGCCAGCAGCTTGATGGCAGGGGCTGGAGAGACCCAGTACTTC. Protein: CASSLMAGAGETQYF. The genes are TRBV5-1 and TRBJ2-5; the D gene is possibly TRBD1 (6 bases). The CDR3 spans 15 residues. V lost 1 base and J 4 bases, leaving 14 bases between the germline ends. Germline values: CDR1 SGHRS, CDR2 YFSETQ.

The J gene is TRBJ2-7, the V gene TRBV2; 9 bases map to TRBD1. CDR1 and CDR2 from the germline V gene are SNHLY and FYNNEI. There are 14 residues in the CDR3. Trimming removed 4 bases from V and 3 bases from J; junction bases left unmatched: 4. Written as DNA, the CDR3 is TGTGCCAGCAGTGGAGGACAGGGGAGCTACGAGCAGTACTTC. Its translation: CASSGGQGSYEQYF.

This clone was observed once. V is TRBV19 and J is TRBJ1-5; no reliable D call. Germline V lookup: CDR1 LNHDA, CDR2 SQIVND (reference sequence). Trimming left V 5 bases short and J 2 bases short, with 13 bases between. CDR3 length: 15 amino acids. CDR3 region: CASSVPGGGNQPQHF. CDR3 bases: TGTGCCAGTAGTGTACCGGGAGGTGGCAATCAGCCCCAGCATTTT.

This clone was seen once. The CDR3 coding sequence is TGTGCCAGCAGCCCCGCAGGGGAAGGCGAGCAGTACTTC. It is translated as CASSPAGEGEQYF. The chain is built from TRBV5-5 and TRBJ2-7; TRBD1 might be the D (6 bases). The CDR3 has 13 residues. V lost 4 bases and J 6 bases, leaving 14 bases between the germline ends. Germline assignment: CDR1 SGHKS and CDR2 YYEKEE (reference sequence).

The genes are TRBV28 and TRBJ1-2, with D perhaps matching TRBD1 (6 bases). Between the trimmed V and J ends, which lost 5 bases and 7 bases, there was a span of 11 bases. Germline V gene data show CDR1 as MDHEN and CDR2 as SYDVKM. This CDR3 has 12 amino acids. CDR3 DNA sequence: TGTGCCAGCAGTCTTACAGGGTTTGGCTACACCTTC. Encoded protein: CASSLTGFGYTF.

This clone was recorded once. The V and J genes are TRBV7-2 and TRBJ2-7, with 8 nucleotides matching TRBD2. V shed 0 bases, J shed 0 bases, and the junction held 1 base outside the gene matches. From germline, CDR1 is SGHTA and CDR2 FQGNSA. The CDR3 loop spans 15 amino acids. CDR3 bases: TGTGCCAGCAGCTTAGCAAGCGGGAGCTCCTACGAGCAGTACTTC. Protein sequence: CASSLASGSSYEQYF.

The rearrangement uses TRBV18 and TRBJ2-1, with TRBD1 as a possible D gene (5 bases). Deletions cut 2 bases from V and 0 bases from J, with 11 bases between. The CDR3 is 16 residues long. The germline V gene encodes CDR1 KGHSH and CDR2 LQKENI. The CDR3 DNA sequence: TGTGCCAGCTCACCAAACCAGGGCAACTCCTACAATGAGCAGTTCTTC. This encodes CASSPNQGNSYNEQFF.

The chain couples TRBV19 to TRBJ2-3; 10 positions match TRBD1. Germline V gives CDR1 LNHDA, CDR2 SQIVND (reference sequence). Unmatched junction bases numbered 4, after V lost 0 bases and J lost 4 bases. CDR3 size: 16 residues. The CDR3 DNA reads TGTGCCAGTAGTATAGACGGGACAGGGGCGGCAGATACGCAGTATTTT. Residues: CASSIDGTGAADTQYF.

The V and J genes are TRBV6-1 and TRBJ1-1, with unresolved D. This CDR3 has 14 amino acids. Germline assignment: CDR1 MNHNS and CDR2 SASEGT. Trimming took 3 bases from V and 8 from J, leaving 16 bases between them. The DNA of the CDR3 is TGTGCCAGCAGTGACCGGTTCACTGCCCTGGAAGCTTTCTTT. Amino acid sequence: CASSDRFTALEAFF.

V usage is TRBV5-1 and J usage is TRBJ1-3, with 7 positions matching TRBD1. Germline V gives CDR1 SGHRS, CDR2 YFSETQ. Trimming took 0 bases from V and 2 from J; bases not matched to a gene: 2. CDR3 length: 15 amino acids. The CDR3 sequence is CASSLAQGAGNTIYF. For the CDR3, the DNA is TGCGCCAGCAGCTTGGCCCAGGGGGCTGGAAACACCATATATTTT.